Listed below are T cell receptor beta chains from one sample, sequenced in a study of CD8 T cells in ankylosing spondylitis. TCRdb called the 5' RACE reads again in MiXCR, with one record for every CDR3 protein. The sample lists under 550,000 distinct CDR3 sequences, around 26% occurring once. The sample was blood, either unsorted or a sorted T cell fraction (not recorded which). The source of these receptors is a male donor with ankylosing spondylitis. Both conserved end residues are part of each CDR3. The D gene is left open where the match is weak. Part of the rows lack a size; the others show once, few, many or a class for expanded clones.

TRBJ2-1,TRBD1,TRBV12-3/TRBV12-4,few,18,CACSLGTGTFGAGNEQFF,TGTGCCTGCAGTCTCGGGACAGGGACGTTTGGGGCCGGCAATGAGCAGTTCTTC
TRBJ1-1,.,TRBV5-1,few,14,CASRPDPINTEAFF,TGCGCCAGCAGACCTGATCCTATTAACACTGAAGCTTTCTTT
TRBJ2-2,.,TRBV3-1,.,16,CASSQLAGGTTGELFF,TGTGCCAGCAGCCAATTGGCAGGGGGGACCACCGGGGAGCTGTTTTTT
TRBJ2-4,.,TRBV4-1,few,17,CASSQPRRGVAKNIQYF,TGCGCCAGCAGCCAACCCCGCCGCGGGGTAGCCAAAAACATTCAGTACTTC
TRBJ1-2,.,TRBV7-6,once,14,CASSLAQGGSGYTF,TGTGCCAGCAGCTTAGCACAGGGAGGTAGTGGCTACACCTTC
TRBJ1-4,.,TRBV3-1,.,12,CASSRQYEKLFF,TGTGCCAGCAGCCGCCAATACGAAAAACTGTTTTTT
TRBJ2-2,.,TRBV6-1,few,13,CASSESGAGELFF,TGTGCCAGCAGTGAATCGGGGGCCGGGGAGCTGTTTTTT
TRBJ1-4,TRBD1,TRBV11-2,.,15,CASSGLTGGRDKLFF,TGTGCCAGCAGCGGCCTGACAGGGGGACGCGACAAACTGTTTTTT
TRBJ2-3,.,TRBV5-1,.,15,CASRVGRDLTDTQYF,TGCGCCAGCAGGGTAGGACGCGATCTCACAGATACGCAGTATTTT
TRBJ2-2,.,TRBV18,few,18,CASSTDRPSDFNTGELFF,TGTGCCAGCTCAACCGACAGGCCTAGCGATTTTAACACCGGGGAGCTGTTTTTT
TRBJ1-2,.,TRBV5-1,few,15,CASSLIEQTDYGYTF,TGCGCCAGCAGCTTGATAGAGCAGACCGACTATGGCTACACCTTC
TRBJ2-3,.,TRBV10-3,.,13,CAISWTGADTQYF,TGTGCCATCAGTTGGACGGGAGCAGATACGCAGTATTTT
TRBJ2-3,.,TRBV3-1,.,14,CASSQGTYTDTQYF,TGTGCCAGCAGCCAGGGGACCTACACAGATACGCAGTATTTT
TRBJ1-3,.,TRBV7-8,few,16,CASSLGTAGAGNTIYF,TGTGCCAGCAGCTTAGGGACCGCAGGGGCTGGAAACACCATATATTTT
TRBJ1-5,.,TRBV5-1,.,15,CASSLKGEGNQPQHF,TGCGCCAGCAGCTTGAAGGGGGAGGGCAATCAGCCCCAGCATTTT